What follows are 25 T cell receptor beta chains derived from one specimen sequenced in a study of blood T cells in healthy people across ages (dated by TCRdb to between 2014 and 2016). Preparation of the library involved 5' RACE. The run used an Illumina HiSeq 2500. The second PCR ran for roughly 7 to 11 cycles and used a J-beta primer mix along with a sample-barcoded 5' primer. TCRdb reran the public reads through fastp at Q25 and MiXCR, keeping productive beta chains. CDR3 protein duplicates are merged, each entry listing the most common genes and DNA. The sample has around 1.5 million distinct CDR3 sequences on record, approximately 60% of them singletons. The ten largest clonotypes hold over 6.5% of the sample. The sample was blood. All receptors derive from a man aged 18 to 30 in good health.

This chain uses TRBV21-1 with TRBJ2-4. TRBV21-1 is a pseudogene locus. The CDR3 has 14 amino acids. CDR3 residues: CASSPKHRKNIQYF. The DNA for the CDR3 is TGTGCCAGCAGCCCCAAGCACAGAAAAAACATTCAGTACTTC.

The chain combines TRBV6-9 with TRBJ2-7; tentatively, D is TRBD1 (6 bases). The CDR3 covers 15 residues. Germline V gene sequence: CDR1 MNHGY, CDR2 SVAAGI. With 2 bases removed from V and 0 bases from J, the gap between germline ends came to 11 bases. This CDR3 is CASSYEDSSSYEQYF. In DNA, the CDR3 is TGTGCCAGCAGTTATGAGGACAGTAGCTCCTACGAGCAGTACTTC.

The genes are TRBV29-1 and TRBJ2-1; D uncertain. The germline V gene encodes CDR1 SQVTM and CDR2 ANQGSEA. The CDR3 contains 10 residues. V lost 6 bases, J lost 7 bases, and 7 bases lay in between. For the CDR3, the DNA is TGCAGCGTGTTGGGGAATGAGCAGTTCTTC. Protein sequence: CSVLGNEQFF.

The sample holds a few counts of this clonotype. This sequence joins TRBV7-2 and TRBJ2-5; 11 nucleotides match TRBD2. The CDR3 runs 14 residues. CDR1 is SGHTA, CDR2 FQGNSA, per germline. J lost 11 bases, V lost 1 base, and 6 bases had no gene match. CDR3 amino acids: CASSLVTSGSRQYF. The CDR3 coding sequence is TGTGCCAGCAGCTTAGTTACTAGCGGGAGTAGGCAGTACTTC.

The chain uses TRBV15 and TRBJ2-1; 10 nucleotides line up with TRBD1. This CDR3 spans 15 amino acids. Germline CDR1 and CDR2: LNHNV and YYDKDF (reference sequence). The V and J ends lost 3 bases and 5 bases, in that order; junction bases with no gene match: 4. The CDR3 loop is CATSSDRGRNNEQFF. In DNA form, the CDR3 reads TGTGCCACCAGCAGTGACAGGGGGCGGAACAATGAGCAGTTCTTC.

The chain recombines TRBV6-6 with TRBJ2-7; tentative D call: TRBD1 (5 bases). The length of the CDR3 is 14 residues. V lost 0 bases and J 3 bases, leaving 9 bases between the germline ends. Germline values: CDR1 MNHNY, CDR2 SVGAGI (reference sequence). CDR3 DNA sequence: TGTGCCAGCAGTTACTCGATCAGGGACTACGAGCAGTACTTC. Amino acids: CASSYSIRDYEQYF.

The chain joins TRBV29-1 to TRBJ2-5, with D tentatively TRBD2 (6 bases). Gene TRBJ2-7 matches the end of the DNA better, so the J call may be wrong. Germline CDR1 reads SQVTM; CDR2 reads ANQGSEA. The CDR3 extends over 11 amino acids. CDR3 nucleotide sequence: TGCAGCGCCTTGTCGGAGGGCGAGCAGTACTTC. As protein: CSALSEGEQYF.

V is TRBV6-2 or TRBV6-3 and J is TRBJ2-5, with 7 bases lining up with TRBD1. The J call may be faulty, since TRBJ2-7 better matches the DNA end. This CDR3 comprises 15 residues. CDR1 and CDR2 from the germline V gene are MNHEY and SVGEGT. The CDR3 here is CASSYLGQPPYEQYF. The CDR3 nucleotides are TGTGCCAGCAGTTACCTGGGACAGCCACCCTACGAGCAGTACTTC.

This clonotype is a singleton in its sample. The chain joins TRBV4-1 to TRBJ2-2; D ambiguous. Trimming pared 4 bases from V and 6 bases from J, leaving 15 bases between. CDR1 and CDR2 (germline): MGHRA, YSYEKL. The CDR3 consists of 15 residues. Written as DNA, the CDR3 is TGCGCCAGCAGCCTGTATAGAGGTCGGGCCGGGGAGCTGTTTTTT. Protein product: CASSLYRGRAGELFF.

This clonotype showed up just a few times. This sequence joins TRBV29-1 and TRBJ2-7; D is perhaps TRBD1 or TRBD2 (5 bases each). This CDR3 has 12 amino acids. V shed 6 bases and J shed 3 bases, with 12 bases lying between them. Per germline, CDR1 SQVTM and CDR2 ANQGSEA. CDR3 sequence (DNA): TGCAGCGTCGGGACGGAAAACTACGAGCAGTACTTC. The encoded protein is CSVGTENYEQYF.

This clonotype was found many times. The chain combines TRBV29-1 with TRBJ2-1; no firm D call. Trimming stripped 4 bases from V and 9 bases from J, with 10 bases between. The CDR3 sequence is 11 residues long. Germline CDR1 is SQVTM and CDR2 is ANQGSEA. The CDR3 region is CSVGSGSEQFF. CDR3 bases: TGCAGCGTTGGGTCCGGTAGTGAGCAGTTCTTC.

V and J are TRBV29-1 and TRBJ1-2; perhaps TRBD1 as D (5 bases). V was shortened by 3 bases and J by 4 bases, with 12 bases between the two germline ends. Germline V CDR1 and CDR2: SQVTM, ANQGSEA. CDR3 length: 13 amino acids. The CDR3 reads CSVDGASTYGYTF. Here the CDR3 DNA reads TGCAGCGTTGATGGGGCGTCTACCTATGGCTACACCTTC.

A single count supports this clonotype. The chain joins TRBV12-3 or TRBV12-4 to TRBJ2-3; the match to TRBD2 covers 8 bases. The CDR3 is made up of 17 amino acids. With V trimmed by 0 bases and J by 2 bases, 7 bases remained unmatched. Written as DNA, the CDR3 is TGTGCCAGCAGTTTAGCGTCGCGGCGGGGGGTCACAGATACGCAGTATTTT. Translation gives CASSLASRRGVTDTQYF.

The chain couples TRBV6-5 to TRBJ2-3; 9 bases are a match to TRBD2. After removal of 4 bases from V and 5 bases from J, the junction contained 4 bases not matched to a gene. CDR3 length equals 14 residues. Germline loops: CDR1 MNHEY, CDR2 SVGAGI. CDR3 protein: CASSSSGKRDTQYF. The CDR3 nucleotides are TGTGCCAGCAGTTCTAGCGGGAAAAGAGATACGCAGTATTTT.

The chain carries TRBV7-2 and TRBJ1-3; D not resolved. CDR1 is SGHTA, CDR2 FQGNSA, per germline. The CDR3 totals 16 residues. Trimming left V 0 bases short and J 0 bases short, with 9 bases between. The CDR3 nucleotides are TGTGCCAGCAGCTTAGCCGGCGGAAACTCTGGAAACACCATATATTTT. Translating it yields CASSLAGGNSGNTIYF.

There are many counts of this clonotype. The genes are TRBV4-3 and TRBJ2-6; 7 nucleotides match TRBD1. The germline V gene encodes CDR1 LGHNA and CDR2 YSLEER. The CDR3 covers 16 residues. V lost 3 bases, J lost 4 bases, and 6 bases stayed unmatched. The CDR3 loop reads CASSQAQGTGANVLTF. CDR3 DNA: TGCGCCAGCAGCCAGGCACAGGGGACAGGGGCCAACGTCCTGACTTTC.

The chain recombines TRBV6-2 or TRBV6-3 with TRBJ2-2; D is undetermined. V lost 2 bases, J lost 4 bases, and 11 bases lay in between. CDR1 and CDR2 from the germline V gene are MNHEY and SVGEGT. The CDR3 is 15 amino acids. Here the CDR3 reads CASSYAADLTGELFF. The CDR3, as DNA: TGTGCCAGCAGTTACGCGGCAGACCTCACCGGGGAGCTGTTTTTT.

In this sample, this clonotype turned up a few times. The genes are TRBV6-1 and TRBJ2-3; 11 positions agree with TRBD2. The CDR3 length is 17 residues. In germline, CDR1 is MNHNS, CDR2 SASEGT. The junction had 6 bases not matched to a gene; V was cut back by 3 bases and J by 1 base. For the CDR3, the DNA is TGTGCCAGCAGTGACCAGCTACTAGCGGGGGGCACAGATACGCAGTATTTT. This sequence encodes CASSDQLLAGGTDTQYF.

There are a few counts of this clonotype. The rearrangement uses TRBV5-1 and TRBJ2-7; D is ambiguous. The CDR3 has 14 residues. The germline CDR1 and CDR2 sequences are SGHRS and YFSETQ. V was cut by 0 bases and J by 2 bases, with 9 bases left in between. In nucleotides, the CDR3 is TGCGCCAGCAGCTTGGGCTACTCTACCTACGAGCAGTACTTC. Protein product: CASSLGYSTYEQYF.

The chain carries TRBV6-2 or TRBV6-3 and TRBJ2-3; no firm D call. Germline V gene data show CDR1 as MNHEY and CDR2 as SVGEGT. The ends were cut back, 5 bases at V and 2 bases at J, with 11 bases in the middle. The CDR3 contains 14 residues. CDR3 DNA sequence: TGTGCCAGCAGTCGGCTGCGGACCACAGATACGCAGTATTTT. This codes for CASSRLRTTDTQYF.

DNA for the CDR3: TGCAGTGCTACCGACACCCGGAGCGGGTACGAGCAGTACTTC. This translates into CSATDTRSGYEQYF. This rearrangement joins TRBV20-1 to TRBJ2-7; tentative D call: TRBD2 (6 bases). The germline V and J ends were trimmed by 4 bases and 4 bases, with 17 bases remaining between them. CDR3 length equals 14 residues. CDR1 and CDR2 (germline): DFQATT, SNEGSKA (reference sequence).

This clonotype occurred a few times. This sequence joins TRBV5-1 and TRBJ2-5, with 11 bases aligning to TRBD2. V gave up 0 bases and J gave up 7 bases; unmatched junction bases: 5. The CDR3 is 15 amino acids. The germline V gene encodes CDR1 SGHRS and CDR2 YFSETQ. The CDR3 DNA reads TGCGCCAGCAGCTTGGAGACTAGCGGGAAGGGGACCCAGTACTTC. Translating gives CASSLETSGKGTQYF.

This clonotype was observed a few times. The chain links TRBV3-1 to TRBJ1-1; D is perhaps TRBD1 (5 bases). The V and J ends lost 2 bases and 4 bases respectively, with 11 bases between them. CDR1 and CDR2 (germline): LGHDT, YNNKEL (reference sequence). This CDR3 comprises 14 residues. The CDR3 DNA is TGTGCCAGCAGCCAAACAGGTTCGGTCACTGAAGCTTTCTTT. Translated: CASSQTGSVTEAFF. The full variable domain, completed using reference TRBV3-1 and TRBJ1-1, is DTAVSQTPKYLVTQMGNDKSIKCEQNLGHDTMYWYKQDSKKFLKIMFSYNNKELIINETVPNRFSPKSPDKAHLNLHINSLELGDSAVYFCASSQTGSVTEAFFGQGTRLTVV.

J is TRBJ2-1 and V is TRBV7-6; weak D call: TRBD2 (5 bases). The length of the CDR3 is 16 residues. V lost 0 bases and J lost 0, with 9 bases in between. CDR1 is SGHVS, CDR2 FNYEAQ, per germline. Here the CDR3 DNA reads TGTGCCAGCAGCTTAGCGGTAGCGAGCTCCTACAATGAGCAGTTCTTC. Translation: CASSLAVASSYNEQFF. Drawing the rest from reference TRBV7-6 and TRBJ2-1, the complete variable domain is GAGVSQSPRYKVTKRGQDVALRCDPISGHVSLYWYRQALGQGPEFLTYFNYEAQQDKSGLPNDRFSAERPEGSISTLTIQRTEQRDSAMYRCASSLAVASSYNEQFFGPGTRLTVL.

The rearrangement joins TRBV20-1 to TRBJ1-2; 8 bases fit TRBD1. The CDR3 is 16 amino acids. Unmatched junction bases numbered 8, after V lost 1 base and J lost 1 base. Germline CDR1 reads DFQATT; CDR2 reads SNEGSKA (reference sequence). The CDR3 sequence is CSARVGQGALNYGYTF. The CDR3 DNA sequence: TGCAGTGCTAGAGTCGGCCAGGGGGCCCTTAACTATGGCTACACCTTC.